This TCR beta chain was identified in a study of OX40 agonist ivuxolimab in advanced cancers. Profiled with immunoSEQ multiplex PCR; TCRdb holds only in-frame clones, not every one. The sample includes roughly 46,000 clones, around 90% seen only once; the top ten take roughly 50%. The TCR was taken from an adult with an advanced solid tumor such as melanoma, head and neck, liver or kidney cancer. Sequenced material: CD4+ or CD8+ T cells sorted from blood, taken in a trial of the OX40 agonist ivuxolimab.

The CDR3 loop is CASTQGGGNTGELFF. CDR3 DNA sequence: TGTGCCAGCACCCAAGGGGGGGGGAACACCGGGGAGCTGTTTTTT. The chain recombines TRBV6-1 with TRBJ2-2; D possibly corresponds to TRBD2 (7 bases). Germline CDR1 reads MNHNS; CDR2 reads SASEGT. Trimming cost V 7 bases and J 1 base, with 13 bases left between them. This CDR3 has 15 residues.